A single sample is the source of the 21 T cell receptor beta chains below, sequenced in a study of blood T cell repertoires in COVID-19. Profiled with immunoSEQ multiplex PCR; TCRdb holds only in-frame clones, not every one. This table has 55,000 to 80,000 clones, around 74% appearing once. Sample: peripheral blood. The receptors shown here come from a woman at least 80 years old with acute or convalescent COVID-19.

The chain uses TRBV6-4 and TRBJ2-3; 10 nucleotides align to TRBD2. The V segment lost 4 bases and the J segment 0 bases; nucleotides outside the gene matches: 1. This CDR3 is 15 amino acids long. The V gene's germline CDR1 is MRHNA and CDR2 SNTAGT. The CDR3 region has the DNA TGTGCCAGCAGTGTACTAGCGGGGAGCACAGATACGCAGTATTTT. This encodes CASSVLAGSTDTQYF.

The CDR3 here is CASSLDSSLWTGELFF. The CDR3 DNA follows: TGTGCCAGCAGCTTAGATTCTAGCTTGTGGACCGGGGAGCTGTTTTTT. The J gene is TRBJ2-2, the V gene TRBV7-2; tentative D call: TRBD2 (5 bases). CDR3 length: 16 amino acids. Trimming shortened V by 1 base and J by 5 bases, and 14 bases separated the two germline ends. Germline values: CDR1 SGHTA, CDR2 FQGNSA.

This sequence joins TRBV10-1 and TRBJ2-1; TRBD2 matches 9 bases. The germline V gene encodes CDR1 WNHNN and CDR2 SYGVQD (reference sequence). The CDR3 is 14 amino acids. Unmatched junction bases numbered 9, after V lost 6 bases and J lost 9 bases. Here the CDR3 reads CASSPGTSRGEQFF. The DNA for the CDR3 is TGCGCCAGCAGCCCGGGGACTAGCAGGGGTGAGCAGTTCTTC.

The chain links TRBV6-2 or TRBV6-3 to TRBJ2-4; D is unclear. CDR3 length: 16 residues. Trimming removed 2 bases at V and 1 base at J, with 12 bases between. Germline V gives CDR1 MNHEY, CDR2 SVGEGT. This CDR3 reads CASSYPGSLAKNIQYF. CDR3 DNA: TGTGCCAGCAGTTACCCCGGTTCTCTGGCCAAAAACATTCAGTACTTC.

This chain uses TRBV7-8 with TRBJ2-7; 8 bases match TRBD1. The CDR3 spans 13 residues. V lost 9 bases and J lost 9; bases outside the gene matches: 13. Germline loops: CDR1 SGHVS, CDR2 FQNEAQ. The CDR3 DNA reads TGTGCCAGTACCCCGGGACAGGATATTGGGCAGTACTTC. Amino acid sequence: CASTPGQDIGQYF.

The chain employs TRBV10-1 and TRBJ2-3, with D unclear. The CDR3 loop spans 12 amino acids. Trimming left V 3 bases short and J 5 bases short, with 6 bases between. From germline, CDR1 is WNHNN and CDR2 SYGVQD (reference sequence). The CDR3 DNA reads as TGCGCCAGCAGTGAAGTCAGAGATACGCAGTATTTT. Protein sequence: CASSEVRDTQYF.

The chain is built from TRBV28 and TRBJ2-1; TRBD2 agrees at 7 bases. Germline-derived CDR1 and CDR2 are MDHEN and SYDVKM. CDR3 length: 15 amino acids. The V segment lost 6 bases and the J segment 6 bases; nucleotides outside the gene matches: 11. The chain's CDR3 is CASSPTPRESNEQFF. CDR3 DNA sequence: TGTGCCAGCAGCCCTACACCGCGGGAGAGCAATGAGCAGTTCTTC. The full variable domain, its missing parts supplied by reference TRBV28 and TRBJ2-1, is DVKVTQSSRYLVKRTGEKVFLECVQDMDHENMFWYRQDPGLGLRLIYFSYDVKMKEKGDIPEGYSVSREKKERFSLILESASTNQTSMYLCASSPTPRESNEQFFGPGTRLTVL.

J is TRBJ1-3 and V is TRBV28; D may be TRBD1 (5 bases). The germline gives CDR1 MDHEN, CDR2 SYDVKM. V was cut by 6 bases and J by 0 bases, with 12 bases left in between. This CDR3 contains 15 residues. The CDR3 DNA reads as TGTGCCAGCAGCTGGGACTTCAGCTCTGGAAACACCATATATTTT. It specifies CASSWDFSSGNTIYF.

The chain carries TRBV7-2 and TRBJ1-5; D may be TRBD1 (6 bases). Germline lookup yields CDR1 SGHTA and CDR2 FQGNSA. The CDR3 contains 13 residues. Trimming cost V 6 bases and J 4 bases, with 10 bases left between them. CDR3 sequence: CASSFQGNQPQHF. The CDR3, as DNA: TGTGCCAGCAGTTTTCAGGGGAATCAGCCCCAGCATTTT.

In this sample, this clone turned up once. The V call is TRBV4-2, the J call TRBJ2-5, with 7 positions matching TRBD2. The V and J ends lost 0 bases and 1 base, in that order; junction bases with no gene match: 11. Germline V lookup: CDR1 LGHNA, CDR2 YNFKEQ. This CDR3 is 18 amino acids long. In DNA form, the CDR3 reads TGTGCCAGCAGCCAAGATACGAGGTCGGCTAGCGGCCAAGAGACCCAGTACTTC. This encodes CASSQDTRSASGQETQYF.

The rearrangement links TRBV6-5 to TRBJ1-1; D ambiguous. This CDR3 has 16 residues. V was pared by 0 bases and J by 4 bases, with 15 bases between. Looked up from germline, CDR1 is MNHEY and CDR2 is SVGAGI. CDR3: CASSYSERVRGTEAFF. CDR3 nucleotide sequence: TGTGCCAGCAGTTACTCAGAGAGGGTTCGAGGCACTGAAGCTTTCTTT.

As DNA, the CDR3 is TGCGCCAGCAGCCTACGGGACACCCGACAAGAGACCCAGTACTTC. This gives the protein CASSLRDTRQETQYF. The chain has TRBV5-1 and TRBJ2-5; TRBD1 might be the D (6 bases). Germline V gene lookup returns CDR1 SGHRS and CDR2 YFSETQ. Deletions cut 4 bases from V and 2 bases from J, with 15 bases between. The length of the CDR3 is 15 residues.

The table lists this clone with a count of one. The rearrangement links TRBV3-1 (or the pseudogene TRBV3-2) to TRBJ2-3; maybe TRBD2 (7 bases). The length of the CDR3 is 20 residues. Germline CDR1 is LGHDT and CDR2 is YNNKEL (reference sequence). Trimming stripped 0 bases from V and 2 bases from J, with 24 bases between. The CDR3: CASSQDKGFFGGGSTDTQYF. The DNA of the CDR3 is TGTGCCAGCAGCCAAGATAAAGGGTTTTTCGGCGGGGGCTCCACAGATACGCAGTATTTT.

This clone was found once. CDR3 in amino acids: CASSLTSAKGGEQFF. CDR3 bases: TGTGCCAGCAGCTTAACTAGCGCTAAAGGAGGTGAGCAGTTCTTC. J is TRBJ2-1 and V is TRBV7-3; tentative D call: TRBD2 (5 bases). The CDR3 is 15 amino acids. Germline V gene lookup returns CDR1 SGHTA and CDR2 FQGTGA. V shed 0 bases and J shed 9 bases, with 15 bases lying between them.

The gene calls are TRBV12-5 and TRBJ1-6; D remains ambiguous. Germline V gene lookup returns CDR1 LGHNT and CDR2 FRNRAP. The CDR3 spans 16 residues. The ends were cut back, 1 base at V and 5 bases at J, with 12 bases in the middle. In DNA form, the CDR3 reads TGTGCTAGTGGTTTGGAGCCCGGGTGGGATAATTCACCCCTCCACTTT. The encoded protein is CASGLEPGWDNSPLHF.

This rearrangement joins TRBV18 to TRBJ2-5; D remains ambiguous. V was pared by 2 bases and J by 1 base, with 14 bases between. The CDR3 is made up of 16 amino acids. The V gene's germline CDR1 is KGHSH and CDR2 LQKENI. The CDR3 is CASSPTQATVQETQYF. The CDR3 DNA reads as TGTGCCAGCTCACCAACTCAGGCGACGGTCCAAGAGACCCAGTACTTC.

CDR3 coding DNA: TGTGCCAGCAGTTATTACAGGGGCGGTAACTATGGCTACACCTTC. Encoded protein: CASSYYRGGNYGYTF. V and J are TRBV6-5 and TRBJ1-2; 7 nucleotides agree with TRBD1. With 3 bases clipped from V and 1 base from J, the junction kept 5 bases outside the gene matches. The CDR3 extends over 15 amino acids. Per germline, CDR1 MNHEY and CDR2 SVGAGI.

The rearrangement joins TRBV9 to TRBJ1-2; 9 bases agree with TRBD1. Germline CDR1 SGDLS, CDR2 YYNGEE. Trimming removed 0 bases from V and 8 bases from J; junction bases left unmatched: 5. The CDR3 totals 14 residues. CDR3 loop: CASSVAGTGTGYTF. The DNA for the CDR3 is TGTGCCAGCAGCGTAGCCGGGACAGGGACCGGCTACACCTTC.

The V and J genes are TRBV7-9 and TRBJ2-7; tentatively, D is TRBD1 (5 bases). This CDR3 region has 14 residues. Between the trimmed V and J ends, which lost 1 base and 6 bases, there was a span of 13 bases. The germline gives CDR1 SEHNR, CDR2 FQNEAQ (reference sequence). Here the CDR3 DNA reads TGTGCCAGCAGCTTAGTCCAGGGAAGTGGCGAGCAGTACTTC. Translating gives CASSLVQGSGEQYF.

This chain joins TRBV7-2 and TRBJ2-2; 8 positions match TRBD2. Germline CDR1 SGHTA, CDR2 FQGNSA. V was pared by 4 bases and J by 3 bases, with 16 bases of the junction left unmatched. The CDR3 is 19 residues long. CDR3 coding DNA: TGTGCCAGCAGCTCATTAGGACGGGGGGTAGCGGGATACACCGGGGAGCTGTTTTTT. It codes for CASSSLGRGVAGYTGELFF.

The CDR3 DNA is TGCGCCAGCAGCTACCAGACAGGGGGAGAGACCCAGTACTTC. This encodes CASSYQTGGETQYF. V usage is TRBV5-1 and J usage is TRBJ2-5, with 9 positions matching TRBD1. V shed 3 bases, J shed 4 bases, and the junction held 4 bases outside the gene matches. The CDR3 extends over 14 amino acids. The V gene's germline CDR1 is SGHRS and CDR2 YFSETQ. The full variable domain, its missing parts supplied by reference TRBV5-1 and TRBJ2-5, is KAGVTQTPRYLIKTRGQQVTLSCSPISGHRSVSWYQQTPGQGLQFLFEYFSETQRNKGNFPGRFSGRQFSNSRSEMNVSTLELGDSALYLCASSYQTGGETQYFGPGTRLLVL.